What follows are 11 T cell receptor beta chains derived from one specimen sequenced in a study of CXCR3-negative and CXCR3-positive naive CD8 T cells. 5' RACE with UMI labels generated the TRB cDNA libraries. TCRdb re-called the 5' RACE reads; every CDR3 protein appears as one record, without DNA. There are about 130,000 distinct CDR3 sequences in the sample, with 0.25% to 0.35% held by the top ten. Sequences were obtained from naive CXCR3- CD8+ T cells from blood. Subset in this sample: CD45RO-CCR7+CD27+CD95- naive CD8+ T cells lacking CXCR3 (TNR3-). The receptors derive from a human donor in good health. Some clones in this sample may be carry-over from other donors' samples.

The V gene is TRBV7-9, the J gene TRBJ1-2. Germline loops: CDR1 SEHNR, CDR2 FQNEAQ (reference sequence). This CDR3 is 14 amino acids long. The CDR3 spells CASSLVVAGYGYTF.

The chain joins TRBV29-1 to TRBJ2-1; TCRdb returns TRBD1, unconfirmable since there is no DNA. Germline assignment: CDR1 SQVTM and CDR2 ANQGSEA. This CDR3 has 15 amino acids. The CDR3 loop is CSVEDETGGLYEQFF.

The V gene is TRBV10-3, the J gene TRBJ2-5; TCRdb indicates TRBD2, and absent DNA this call remains unverified. CDR1 and CDR2 from the germline V gene are ENHRY and SYGVKD. The length of the CDR3 is 14 residues. The CDR3 reads CAIGGLAEGETQYF.

The chain uses TRBV7-2 and TRBJ2-3; no DNA is available, so the TRBD2 call from TCRdb remains unchecked. Germline V lookup: CDR1 SGHTA, CDR2 FQGNSA. The CDR3 extends over 14 amino acids. CDR3 loop: CASSAGIWADTQYF.

The CDR3: CASSLGLVSYEQYF. This chain connects TRBV12-3 or TRBV12-4 to TRBJ2-7; TCRdb gives TRBD2 as the D gene, but with no DNA this cannot be confirmed. The length of the CDR3 is 14 residues.

The chain couples TRBV4-1 to TRBJ2-3; as DNA is missing, the TRBD2 call by TCRdb cannot be tested. The CDR3 runs to 14 residues. The germline CDR1 and CDR2 sequences are MGHRA and YSYEKL. CDR3 loop: CASSQVAGADTQYF.

V usage is TRBV29-1 and J usage is TRBJ2-1; the TRBD1 assignment by TCRdb is unverifiable without DNA. The germline gives CDR1 SQVTM, CDR2 ANQGSEA. The CDR3 sequence is 12 residues long. The CDR3: CSVVGQGSGLFF.

V and J are TRBV6-5 and TRBJ2-4; without DNA, the TCRdb call of TRBD1 cannot be checked. CDR3 length: 17 residues. CDR1 is MNHEY and CDR2 is SVGAGI in the germline V gene. CDR3 protein: CASSPRDPGISKNIQYF.

V is TRBV27 and J is TRBJ1-5; the D call of TRBD1 rests on TCRdb alone, since no DNA is present to check it. The germline gives CDR1 MNHEY, CDR2 SMNVEV (reference sequence). There are 14 residues in the CDR3. CDR3 sequence reads: CASSLRGDRQPQHF.

The J gene is TRBJ2-5, the V gene TRBV28; the TCRdb call, TRBD2, lacks DNA for checking. This CDR3 is 15 amino acids long. The germline V gene has CDR1 MDHEN and CDR2 SYDVKM. This CDR3 reads CASSLRDLGLETQYF.

The chain has TRBV27 and TRBJ2-2; TCRdb's D call, TRBD2, is unchecked because there is no DNA. This CDR3 has 16 residues. CDR1 and CDR2 from the germline V gene are MNHEY and SMNVEV (reference sequence). The CDR3 sequence is CASSLVLAVNTGELFF.